Listed below are T cell receptor beta chains from one sample, sequenced in a study of T cell responses to AZD1222 COVID-19 vaccine. Sequenced by immunoSEQ multiplex PCR; TCRdb stores in-frame clones only, minus some. The data contain about 100,000 clones, over 80% of them singletons. The sequencing used peripheral blood, collected 28 days after the second AZD1222 dose. These receptors were collected from an adult who received the AZD1222 COVID-19 vaccine. The CDR3 runs from the conserved cysteine through the conserved F or W. D genes are given only for firm matches.

j_gene: TRBJ1-2; d_gene: TRBD1; v_gene: TRBV7-2; CDR3aa: CASSLSAGQGQNGYTF
j_gene: TRBJ2-2; d_gene: -; v_gene: TRBV7-9; CDR3aa: CASSLAGAGELFF
j_gene: TRBJ1-2; d_gene: -; v_gene: TRBV6-5; CDR3aa: CASKRDNSDGYTF
j_gene: TRBJ1-3; d_gene: -; v_gene: TRBV28; CDR3aa: CATGEGGHTIYF
j_gene: TRBJ1-4; d_gene: TRBD1; v_gene: TRBV5-4; CDR3aa: CASSQHRDRGTTNEKLFF
j_gene: TRBJ1-2; d_gene: -; v_gene: TRBV5-1; CDR3aa: CASSLVSSGYGYTF
j_gene: TRBJ2-1; d_gene: -; v_gene: TRBV5-5; CDR3aa: CASNKGAPSYNEQFF
j_gene: TRBJ1-5; d_gene: -; v_gene: TRBV4-1; CDR3aa: CASSPNWNSNQPQHF
j_gene: TRBJ1-1; d_gene: TRBD1; v_gene: TRBV30; CDR3aa: CAWSSGGGYTEAFF
j_gene: TRBJ1-4; d_gene: -; v_gene: TRBV4-1; CDR3aa: CASSQDGTGNEKLFF
j_gene: TRBJ2-7; d_gene: TRBD1; v_gene: TRBV29-1; CDR3aa: CSVGTGGAGQYF
j_gene: TRBJ1-1; d_gene: TRBD1; v_gene: TRBV27; CDR3aa: CASSSGTGIPTEAFF
j_gene: TRBJ2-5; d_gene: -; v_gene: TRBV7-7; CDR3aa: CASSFSDGQETQYF
j_gene: TRBJ1-1; d_gene: -; v_gene: TRBV18; CDR3aa: CASSPLGRMNTEAFF
j_gene: TRBJ2-7; d_gene: -; v_gene: TRBV14; CDR3aa: CASSQVSYEQYF
j_gene: TRBJ1-2; d_gene: TRBD1; v_gene: TRBV5-5; CDR3aa: CASSTGQGAPGYGYTF
j_gene: TRBJ2-6; d_gene: -; v_gene: TRBV5-6; CDR3aa: CASSLRGISGANVLTF
j_gene: TRBJ1-4; d_gene: -; v_gene: TRBV15; CDR3aa: CATSRGYRGGAATNEKLFF
j_gene: TRBJ1-5; d_gene: -; v_gene: TRBV19; CDR3aa: CASSSTGGNQPQHF
j_gene: TRBJ1-1; d_gene: TRBD1; v_gene: TRBV5-1; CDR3aa: CASSLVQGSGTEAFF
j_gene: TRBJ1-4; d_gene: TRBD1; v_gene: TRBV2; CDR3aa: CAIRTGGYEKLFF
j_gene: TRBJ1-1; d_gene: TRBD1; v_gene: TRBV7-8; CDR3aa: CASSLGTDVGTEAFF
j_gene: TRBJ1-1; d_gene: -; v_gene: TRBV5-1; CDR3aa: CASSSSLPGTEAFF
j_gene: TRBJ1-2; d_gene: TRBD1; v_gene: TRBV30; CDR3aa: CACPPGQGVYGYTF
j_gene: TRBJ1-1; d_gene: -; v_gene: TRBV11-3; CDR3aa: CASSLQGNTEAFF
j_gene: TRBJ1-6; d_gene: -; v_gene: TRBV5-1; CDR3aa: CASSSDGGNSPLHF
j_gene: TRBJ1-5; d_gene: -; v_gene: TRBV4-1; CDR3aa: CASSQEGQSNQPQHF
j_gene: TRBJ1-1; d_gene: -; v_gene: TRBV27; CDR3aa: CASSSYRTMNTEAFF
j_gene: TRBJ2-3; d_gene: TRBD1; v_gene: TRBV7-3; CDR3aa: CASSRRDRGLGTDTQYF
j_gene: TRBJ2-1; d_gene: -; v_gene: TRBV10-3; CDR3aa: CATTTGFDEQFF
j_gene: TRBJ2-6; d_gene: TRBD1; v_gene: TRBV24-1; CDR3aa: CATSDLRQGADGANVLTF
j_gene: TRBJ1-1; d_gene: -; v_gene: TRBV30; CDR3aa: CAWSVRRNTEAFF